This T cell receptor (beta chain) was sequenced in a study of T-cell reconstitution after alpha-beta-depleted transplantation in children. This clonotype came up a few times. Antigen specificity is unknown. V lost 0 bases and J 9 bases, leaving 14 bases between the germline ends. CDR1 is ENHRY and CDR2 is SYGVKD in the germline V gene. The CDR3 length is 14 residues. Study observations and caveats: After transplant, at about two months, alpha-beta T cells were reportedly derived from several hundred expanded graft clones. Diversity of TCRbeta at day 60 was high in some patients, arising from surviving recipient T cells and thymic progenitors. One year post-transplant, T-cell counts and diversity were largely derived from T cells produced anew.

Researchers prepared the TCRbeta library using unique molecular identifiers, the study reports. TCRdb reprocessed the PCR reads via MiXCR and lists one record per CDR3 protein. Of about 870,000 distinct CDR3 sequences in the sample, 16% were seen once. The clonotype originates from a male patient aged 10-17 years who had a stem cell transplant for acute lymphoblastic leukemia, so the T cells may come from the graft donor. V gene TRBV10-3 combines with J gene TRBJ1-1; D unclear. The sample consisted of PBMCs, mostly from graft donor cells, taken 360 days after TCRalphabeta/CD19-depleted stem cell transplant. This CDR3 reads CAISESIGNGKAFF. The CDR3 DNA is TGTGCCATCAGTGAGTCGATAGGAAACGGAAAAGCTTTCTTT.